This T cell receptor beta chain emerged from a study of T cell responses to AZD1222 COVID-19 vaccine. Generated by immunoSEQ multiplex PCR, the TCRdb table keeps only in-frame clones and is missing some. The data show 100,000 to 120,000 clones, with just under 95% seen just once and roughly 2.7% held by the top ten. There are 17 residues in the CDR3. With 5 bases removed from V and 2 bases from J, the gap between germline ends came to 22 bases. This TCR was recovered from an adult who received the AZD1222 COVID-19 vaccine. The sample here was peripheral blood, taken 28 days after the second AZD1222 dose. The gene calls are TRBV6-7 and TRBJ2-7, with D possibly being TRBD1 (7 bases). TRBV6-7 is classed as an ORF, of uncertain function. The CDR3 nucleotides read TGTGCCAGCAGTCCCTCTCCAGGAGGGGGCAACCCCTACGAGCAGTACTTC. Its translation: CASSPSPGGGNPYEQYF.